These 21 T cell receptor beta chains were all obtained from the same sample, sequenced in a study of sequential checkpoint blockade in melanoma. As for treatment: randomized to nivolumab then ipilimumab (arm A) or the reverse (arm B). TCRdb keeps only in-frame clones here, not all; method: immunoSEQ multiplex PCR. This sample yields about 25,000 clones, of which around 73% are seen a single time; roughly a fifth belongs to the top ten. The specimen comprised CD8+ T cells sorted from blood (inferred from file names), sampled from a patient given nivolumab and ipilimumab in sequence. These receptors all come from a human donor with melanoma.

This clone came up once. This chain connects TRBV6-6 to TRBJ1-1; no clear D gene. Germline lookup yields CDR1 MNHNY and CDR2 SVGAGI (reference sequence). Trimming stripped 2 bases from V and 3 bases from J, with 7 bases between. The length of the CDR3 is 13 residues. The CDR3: CASSYVTDTEAFF. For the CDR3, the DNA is TGTGCCAGCAGTTACGTAACAGACACTGAAGCTTTCTTT.

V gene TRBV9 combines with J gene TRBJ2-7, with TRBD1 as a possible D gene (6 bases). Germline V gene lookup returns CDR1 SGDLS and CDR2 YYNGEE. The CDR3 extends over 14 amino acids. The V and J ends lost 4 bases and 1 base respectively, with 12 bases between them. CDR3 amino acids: CASSPQGGSYEQYF. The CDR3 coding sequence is TGTGCCAGCAGCCCACAGGGTGGGTCCTACGAGCAGTACTTC.

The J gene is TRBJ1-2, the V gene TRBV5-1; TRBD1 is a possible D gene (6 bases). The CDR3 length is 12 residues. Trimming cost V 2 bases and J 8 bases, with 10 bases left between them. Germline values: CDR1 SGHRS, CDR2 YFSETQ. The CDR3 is CASSFGGFGYTF. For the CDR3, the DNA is TGCGCCAGCAGCTTTGGGGGCTTCGGCTACACCTTC.

CDR3 in amino acids: CASSLGLVEYSSNYGYTF. The CDR3 region has the DNA TGTGCCAGCAGCTTAGGATTAGTAGAGTACAGCTCCAACTATGGCTACACCTTC. This chain links TRBV5-6 with TRBJ1-2; no definite D call. V shed 2 bases and J shed 2 bases, with 22 bases lying between them. Germline-derived CDR1 and CDR2 are SGHDT and YYEEEE. The CDR3 contains 18 residues.

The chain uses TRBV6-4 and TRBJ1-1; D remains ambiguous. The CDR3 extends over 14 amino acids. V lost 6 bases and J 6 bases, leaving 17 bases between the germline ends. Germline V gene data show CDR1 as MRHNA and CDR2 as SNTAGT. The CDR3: CASRINEGPAEAFF. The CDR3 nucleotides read TGTGCCAGCAGGATAAACGAGGGTCCAGCTGAAGCTTTCTTT.

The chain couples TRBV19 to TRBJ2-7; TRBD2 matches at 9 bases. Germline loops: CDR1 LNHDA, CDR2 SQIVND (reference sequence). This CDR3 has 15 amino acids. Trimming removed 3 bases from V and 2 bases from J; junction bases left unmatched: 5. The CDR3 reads CASSIGSGGAYEQYF. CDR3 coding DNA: TGTGCCAGTAGTATCGGTAGCGGGGGAGCCTACGAGCAGTACTTC.

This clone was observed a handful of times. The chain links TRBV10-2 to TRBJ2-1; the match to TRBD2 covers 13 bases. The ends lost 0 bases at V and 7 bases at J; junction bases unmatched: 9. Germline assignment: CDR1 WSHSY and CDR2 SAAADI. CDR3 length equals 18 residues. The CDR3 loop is CASSESSGTSGTGNEQFF. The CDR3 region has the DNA TGCGCCAGCAGTGAGTCTTCCGGGACTAGCGGGACTGGGAATGAGCAGTTCTTC.

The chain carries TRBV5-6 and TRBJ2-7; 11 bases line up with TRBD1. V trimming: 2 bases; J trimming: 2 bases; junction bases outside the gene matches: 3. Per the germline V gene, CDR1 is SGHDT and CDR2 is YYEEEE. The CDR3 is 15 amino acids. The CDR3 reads CASSFPGQGAYEQYF. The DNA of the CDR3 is TGTGCCAGCAGCTTCCCGGGACAGGGGGCCTACGAGCAGTACTTC.

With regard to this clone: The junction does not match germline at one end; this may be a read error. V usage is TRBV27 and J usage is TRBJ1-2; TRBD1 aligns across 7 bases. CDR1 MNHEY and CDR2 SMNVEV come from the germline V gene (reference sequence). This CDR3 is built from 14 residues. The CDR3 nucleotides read TGTGCCGGCAGTGGAGGGGGCCGCGTTGATGGCTACACCTTC. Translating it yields CAGSGGGRVDGYTF.

The CDR3: CASSLQPYLYEQYF. In DNA form, the CDR3 reads TGTGCCAGCAGCTTGCAACCCTACCTCTACGAGCAGTACTTC. The chain combines TRBV7-9 with TRBJ2-7; D unclear. Germline assignment: CDR1 SEHNR and CDR2 FQNEAQ (reference sequence). The CDR3 loop spans 14 amino acids. The V and J ends lost 3 bases and 3 bases respectively, with 12 bases between them.

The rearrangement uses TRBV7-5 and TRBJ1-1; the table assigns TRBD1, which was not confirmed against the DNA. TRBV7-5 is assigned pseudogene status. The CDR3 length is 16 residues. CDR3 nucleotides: TGTGCCAGAAGCCTCCGGAACAGGGGGCGAAGCACTGAAGCTTTCTTT. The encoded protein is CARSLRNRGRSTEAFF.

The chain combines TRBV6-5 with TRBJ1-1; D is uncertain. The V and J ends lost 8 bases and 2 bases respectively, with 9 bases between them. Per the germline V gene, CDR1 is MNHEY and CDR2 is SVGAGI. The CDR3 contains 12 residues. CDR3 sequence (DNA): TGTGCCAGCGGGGAGAGTAACACTGAAGCTTTCTTT. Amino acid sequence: CASGESNTEAFF.

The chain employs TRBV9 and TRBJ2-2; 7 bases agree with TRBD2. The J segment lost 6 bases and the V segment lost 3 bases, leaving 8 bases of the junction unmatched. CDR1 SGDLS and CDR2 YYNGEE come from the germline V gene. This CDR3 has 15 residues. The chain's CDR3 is CASSGLARSAGELFF. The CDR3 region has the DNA TGTGCCAGCAGCGGACTAGCCCGGTCAGCCGGGGAGCTGTTTTTT.

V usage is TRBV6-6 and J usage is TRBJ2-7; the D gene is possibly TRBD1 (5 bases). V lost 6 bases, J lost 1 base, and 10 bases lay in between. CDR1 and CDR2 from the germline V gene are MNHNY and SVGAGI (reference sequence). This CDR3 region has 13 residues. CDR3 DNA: TGTGCCAGCAGCCCGACAGAATCCTACGAGCAGTACTTC. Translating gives CASSPTESYEQYF.

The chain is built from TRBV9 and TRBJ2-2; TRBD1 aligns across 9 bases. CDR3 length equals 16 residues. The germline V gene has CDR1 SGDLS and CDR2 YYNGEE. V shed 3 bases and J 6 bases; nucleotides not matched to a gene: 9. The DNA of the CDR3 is TGTGCCAGCAGCGCCCCCCGGGACAGGGATTCCGGGGAGCTGTTTTTT. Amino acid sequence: CASSAPRDRDSGELFF.

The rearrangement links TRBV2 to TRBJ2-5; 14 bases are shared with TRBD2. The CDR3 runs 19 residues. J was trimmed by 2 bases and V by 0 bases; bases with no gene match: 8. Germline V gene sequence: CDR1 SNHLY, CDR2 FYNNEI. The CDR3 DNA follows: TGTGCCAGCAGTGAAGCGGCCCCGGGACTAGCGGGGGCACAAGAGACCCAGTACTTC. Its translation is CASSEAAPGLAGAQETQYF. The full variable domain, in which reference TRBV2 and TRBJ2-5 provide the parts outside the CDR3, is EPEVTQTPSHQVTQMGQEVILRCVPISNHLYFYWYRQILGQKVEFLVSFYNNEISEKSEIFDDQFSVERPDGSNFTLKIRSTKLEDSAMYFCASSEAAPGLAGAQETQYFGPGTRLLVL.

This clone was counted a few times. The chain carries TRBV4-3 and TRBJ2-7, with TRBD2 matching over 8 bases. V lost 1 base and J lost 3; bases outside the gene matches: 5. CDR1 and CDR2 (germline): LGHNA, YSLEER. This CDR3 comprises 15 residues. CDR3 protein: CASSQGLARNYEQYF. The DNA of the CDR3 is TGCGCCAGCAGCCAAGGACTAGCGCGAAACTACGAGCAGTACTTC.

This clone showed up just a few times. The CDR3 DNA reads TGTGCCAGTAGTATAGATCTCGGGGTCTACGAGCAGTACTTC. Protein product: CASSIDLGVYEQYF. V gene TRBV19 combines with J gene TRBJ2-7, with D maybe TRBD2 (5 bases). There are 14 residues in the CDR3. The ends were cut back, 0 bases at V and 3 bases at J, with 9 bases in the middle. Germline CDR1 and CDR2: LNHDA and SQIVND (reference sequence).

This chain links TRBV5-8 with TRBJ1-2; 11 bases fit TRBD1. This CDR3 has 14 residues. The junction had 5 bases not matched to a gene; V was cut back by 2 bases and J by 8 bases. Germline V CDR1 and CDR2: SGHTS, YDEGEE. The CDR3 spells CASSFGTGGQGYTF. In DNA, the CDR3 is TGTGCCAGCAGCTTCGGGACAGGGGGACAGGGCTACACCTTC.

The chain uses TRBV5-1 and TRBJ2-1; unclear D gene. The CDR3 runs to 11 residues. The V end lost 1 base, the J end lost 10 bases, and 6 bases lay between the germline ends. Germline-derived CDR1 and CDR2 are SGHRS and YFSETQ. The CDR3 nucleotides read TGCGCCAGCAGCTTGTATGGCGAGCAGTTCTTC. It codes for CASSLYGEQFF.

The CDR3 protein is CASSLYRGTSGRGEQFF. CDR3 coding DNA: TGTGCCAGCAGTTTATATCGAGGGACTAGCGGGAGGGGGGAGCAGTTCTTC. The V call is TRBV27, the J call TRBJ2-1, with TRBD2 matching 16 bases. Germline values: CDR1 MNHEY, CDR2 SMNVEV (reference sequence). The CDR3 spans 17 residues. The ends lost 1 base at V and 10 bases at J; junction bases unmatched: 7.